The rows below give T cell receptor beta chains drawn from one sample of a study of patients and donors after allogeneic stem cell transplantation. TCRdb reanalysed the RT-PCR reads using MiXCR and keeps one entry per CDR3 protein. The sample carries about a million distinct CDR3 sequences, over 15% recorded once. Sequenced: blood, either unsorted or a sorted T cell fraction (not recorded which). The receptors were gathered from a human donor who was either an allogeneic HSCT recipient or a stem cell or donor lymphocyte infusion donor (not recorded which). It is not recorded whose cells these are; they may come from a transplant donor. CDR3s include the opening cysteine and the closing phenylalanine or tryptophan. Fields, in order: CDR3 length, V gene, CDR3 protein.

16	TRBV19	CASKLAGGRGHNEQFF
14	TRBV24-1	CATSDLTYTGELFF
15	TRBV5-1	CASSPGGRGNNEQFF
15	TRBV20-1	CSARAIQRNTDTQYF
15	TRBV5-6	CASNTRGQGTYEQYF
16	TRBV7-9	CASSRRTSGSVGELFF
15	TRBV27	CASSLSPEVVAEAFF
15	TRBV20-1	CSAGSPREATDTQYF
14	TRBV29-1	CSVEGGFGTDTQYF
15	TRBV12-3/TRBV12-4	CASSSLTVLNSPLHF
15	TRBV7-6	CASRLKRGRRGEQYF
13	TRBV2	CASSERPIATQYF
16	TRBV9	CASSVAPRFGDNEQFF
15	TRBV5-1	CASSLYPPPPFGDVF
13	TRBV12-3/TRBV12-4	CASSPGLFYEQYF
12	TRBV5-1	CASSSSGTEAFF
16	TRBV6-2/TRBV6-3	CASSRSGFINTGELFF
13	TRBV6-6	CASSYETSYEQYF
13	TRBV7-3	CASSLRRESVQYF
11	TRBV20-1	CSARRMETQYF
17	TRBV7-9	CASSLDLLRGFSYEQYF
19	TRBV7-2	CASSLTPPETGFPQETQYF
14	TRBV2	CASSEARGSQPQHF
15	TRBV12-3/TRBV12-4	CASSTPRLAKNIQYF
19	TRBV29-1	CSVEDLKLNRDRGQETQYF
16	TRBV4-3	CASSQDRQGGNQPQHF
16	TRBV5-1	CASSRGGRNSYNEQFF
15	TRBV4-1	CASSQGESSNQPQHF
15	TRBV7-8	CASSIRGASFYEQYF
14	TRBV20-1	CSARVLGLQETQYF
11	TRBV6-5	CATSRANEQFF
14	TRBV9	CASSQDTDRGEQYF
12	TRBV3-1	CASSLTTFEQYF
14	TRBV3-1	CASSQVEIADEQFF
13	TRBV7-9	CASSTLRGSTAFF
17	TRBV11-2	CASSTGLAGFNTDTQYF
15	TRBV10-3	CAISPGSGRQETQYF
15	TRBV15	CATSSSTGGTETQYF
14	TRBV5-5	CASSLDGANQPQHF
13	TRBV7-2	CASSLRKGGELFF